The clone carrying this T cell receptor beta chain was detected once. These data belong to a study of blood T cell repertoires in COVID-19. Across the whole study: From T cells, B-cell-depleted T cells, or PBMCs came the material, which was cDNA or gDNA.

Each participant's cohort was designated according to participant-reported clinical history. Germline CDR1 is SGHNT and CDR2 is YYREEE (reference sequence). The CDR3 contains 16 residues. The germline V and J ends were trimmed by 0 bases and 2 bases, with 14 bases remaining between them. Measured with immunoSEQ multiplex PCR; TCRdb has only the in-frame clones, and not every one. The table shows around 250,000 clones, with approximately 90% occurring only once. This receptor was identified in a man aged 35-49 years who had been exposed to COVID-19. The chain joins TRBV5-4 to TRBJ2-5; the D gene is possibly TRBD2 (5 bases). Sequences were obtained from PBMCs or T cells enriched from blood (not recorded which). The CDR3 region is CASSLGSGSGQETQYF. Written as DNA, the CDR3 is TGTGCCAGCAGCTTGGGGTCGGGAAGCGGTCAAGAGACCCAGTACTTC.